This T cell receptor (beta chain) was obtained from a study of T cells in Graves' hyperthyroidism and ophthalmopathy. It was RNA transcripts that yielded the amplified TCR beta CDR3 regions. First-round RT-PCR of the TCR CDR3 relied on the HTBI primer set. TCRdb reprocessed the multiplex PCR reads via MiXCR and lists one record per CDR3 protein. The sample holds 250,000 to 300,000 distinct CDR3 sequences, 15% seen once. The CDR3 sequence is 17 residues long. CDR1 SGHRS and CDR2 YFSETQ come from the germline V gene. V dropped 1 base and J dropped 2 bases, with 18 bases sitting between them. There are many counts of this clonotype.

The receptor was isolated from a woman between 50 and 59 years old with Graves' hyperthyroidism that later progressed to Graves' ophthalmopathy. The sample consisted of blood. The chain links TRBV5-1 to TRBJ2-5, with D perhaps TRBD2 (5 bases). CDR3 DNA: TGCGCCAGCAGCTTGACCGGGAAATCCTTACTACAAGAGACCCAGTACTTC. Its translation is CASSLTGKSLLQETQYF.